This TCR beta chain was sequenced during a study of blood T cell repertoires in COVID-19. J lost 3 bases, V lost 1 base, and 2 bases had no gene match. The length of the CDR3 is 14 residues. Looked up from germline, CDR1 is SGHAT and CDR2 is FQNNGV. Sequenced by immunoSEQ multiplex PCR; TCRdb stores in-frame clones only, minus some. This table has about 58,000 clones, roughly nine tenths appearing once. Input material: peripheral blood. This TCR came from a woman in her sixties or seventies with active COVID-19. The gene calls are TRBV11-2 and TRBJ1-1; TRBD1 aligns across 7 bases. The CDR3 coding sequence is TGTGCCAGCAGCTTAGGCACAGGGGACACTGAAGCTTTCTTT. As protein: CASSLGTGDTEAFF.